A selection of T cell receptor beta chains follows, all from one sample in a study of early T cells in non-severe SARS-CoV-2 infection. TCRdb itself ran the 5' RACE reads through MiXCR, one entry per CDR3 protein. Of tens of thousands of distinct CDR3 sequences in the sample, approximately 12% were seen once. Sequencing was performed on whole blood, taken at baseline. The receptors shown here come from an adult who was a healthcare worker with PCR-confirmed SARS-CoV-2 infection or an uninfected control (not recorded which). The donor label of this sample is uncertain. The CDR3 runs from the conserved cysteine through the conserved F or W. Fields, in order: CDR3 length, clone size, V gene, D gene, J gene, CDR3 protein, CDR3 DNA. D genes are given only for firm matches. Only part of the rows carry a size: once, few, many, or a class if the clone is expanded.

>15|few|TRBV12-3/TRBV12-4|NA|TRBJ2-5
CASSFPGAGQETQYF
TGTGCCAGCAGTTTCCCCGGCGCAGGGCAGGAGACCCAGTACTTC
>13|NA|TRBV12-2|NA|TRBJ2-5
CASRSGQEETQYF
TGTGCAAGTCGCTCCGGACAGGAAGAGACCCAGTACTTC
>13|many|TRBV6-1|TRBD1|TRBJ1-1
CASTLGQGTEAFF
TGTGCCAGCACCCTCGGACAGGGAACTGAAGCTTTCTTT
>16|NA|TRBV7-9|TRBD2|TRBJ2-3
CASSLSTSGGTDTQYF
TGTGCCAGCAGCTTATCGACTAGCGGGGGCACAGATACGCAGTATTTT
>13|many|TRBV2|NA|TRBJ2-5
CASSGTPAETQYF
TGTGCCAGCAGTGGTACACCAGCGGAGACCCAGTACTTC
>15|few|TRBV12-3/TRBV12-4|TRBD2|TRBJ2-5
CASNLMGRDGETQYF
TGTGCCAGCAACCTCATGGGGAGGGACGGGGAGACCCAGTACTTC
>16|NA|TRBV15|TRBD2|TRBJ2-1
CATSDVGLAGENEQFF
TGTGCCACCAGCGATGTGGGACTAGCGGGGGAGAATGAGCAGTTCTTC
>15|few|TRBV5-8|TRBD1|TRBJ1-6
CASSFHRGGPAPLHF
TGTGCCAGCAGCTTCCACAGGGGGGGTCCTGCACCCCTCCACTTT
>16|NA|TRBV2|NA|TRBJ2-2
CASSPGSSAETGELFF
TGTGCCAGCAGCCCCGGGAGCTCCGCTGAAACCGGGGAGCTGTTTTTT
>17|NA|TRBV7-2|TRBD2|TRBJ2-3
CASSLGQRGGLADTQYF
TGTGCCAGCAGCTTAGGACAGCGGGGGGGCCTAGCAGATACGCAGTATTTT
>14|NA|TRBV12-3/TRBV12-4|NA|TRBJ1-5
CASSSGWSNQPQHF
TGTGCCAGCAGTTCGGGGTGGAGCAATCAGCCCCAGCATTTT
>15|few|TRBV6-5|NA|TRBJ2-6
CASSGRRTGANVLTF
TGTGCCAGCAGTGGACGCAGGACTGGGGCCAACGTCCTGACTTTC
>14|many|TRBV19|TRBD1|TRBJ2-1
CASSIQGARNEQFF
TGTGCCAGTAGTATACAGGGGGCGCGCAATGAGCAGTTCTTC
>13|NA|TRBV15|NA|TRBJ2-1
CATSFASYNEQFF
TGTGCCACCAGCTTTGCCTCCTACAATGAGCAGTTCTTC
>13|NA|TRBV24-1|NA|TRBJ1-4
CATSEATNEKLFF
TGTGCCACCAGTGAAGCAACTAATGAAAAACTGTTTTTT
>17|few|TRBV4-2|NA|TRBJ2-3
CASSQGLGGRGPDTQYF
TGTGCCAGCAGCCAAGGACTTGGCGGAAGAGGTCCCGATACGCAGTATTTT